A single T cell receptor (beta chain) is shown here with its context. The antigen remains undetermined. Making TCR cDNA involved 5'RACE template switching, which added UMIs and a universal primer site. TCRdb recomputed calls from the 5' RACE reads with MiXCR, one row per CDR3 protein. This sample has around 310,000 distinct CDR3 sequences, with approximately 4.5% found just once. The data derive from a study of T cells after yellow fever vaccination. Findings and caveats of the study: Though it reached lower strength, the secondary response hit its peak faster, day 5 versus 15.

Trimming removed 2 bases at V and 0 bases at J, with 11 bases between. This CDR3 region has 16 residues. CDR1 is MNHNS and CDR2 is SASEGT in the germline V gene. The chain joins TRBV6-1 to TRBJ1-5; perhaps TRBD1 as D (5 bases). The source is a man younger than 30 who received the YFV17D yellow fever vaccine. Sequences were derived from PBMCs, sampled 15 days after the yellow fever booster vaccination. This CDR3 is CASSEIRTHSNQPQHF. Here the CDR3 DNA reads TGTGCCAGCAGTGAAATACGGACACATAGCAATCAGCCCCAGCATTTT.